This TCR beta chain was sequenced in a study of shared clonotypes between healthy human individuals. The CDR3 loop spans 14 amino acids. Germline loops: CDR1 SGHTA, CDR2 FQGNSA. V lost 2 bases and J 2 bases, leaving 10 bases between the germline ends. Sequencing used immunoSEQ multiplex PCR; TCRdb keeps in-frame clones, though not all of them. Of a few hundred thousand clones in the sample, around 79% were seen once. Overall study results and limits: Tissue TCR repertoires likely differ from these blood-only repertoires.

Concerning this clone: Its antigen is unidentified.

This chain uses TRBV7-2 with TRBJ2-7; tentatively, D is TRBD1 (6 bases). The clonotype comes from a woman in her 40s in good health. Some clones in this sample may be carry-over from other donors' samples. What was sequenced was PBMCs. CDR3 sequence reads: CASSLIGGTYEQYF. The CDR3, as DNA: TGTGCCAGCAGCTTAATTGGGGGCACCTACGAGCAGTACTTC.